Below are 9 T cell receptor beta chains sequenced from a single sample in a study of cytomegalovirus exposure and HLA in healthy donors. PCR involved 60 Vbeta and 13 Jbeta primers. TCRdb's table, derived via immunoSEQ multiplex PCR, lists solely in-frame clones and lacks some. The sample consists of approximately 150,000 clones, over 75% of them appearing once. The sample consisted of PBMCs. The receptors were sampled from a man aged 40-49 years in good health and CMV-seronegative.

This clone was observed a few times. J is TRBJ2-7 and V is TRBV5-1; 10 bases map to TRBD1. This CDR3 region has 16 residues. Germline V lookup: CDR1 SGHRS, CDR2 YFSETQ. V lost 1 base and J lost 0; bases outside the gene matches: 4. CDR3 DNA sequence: TGCGCCAGCAGCTTGATGGGGACAGGGGTCTCCTACGAGCAGTACTTC. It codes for CASSLMGTGVSYEQYF.

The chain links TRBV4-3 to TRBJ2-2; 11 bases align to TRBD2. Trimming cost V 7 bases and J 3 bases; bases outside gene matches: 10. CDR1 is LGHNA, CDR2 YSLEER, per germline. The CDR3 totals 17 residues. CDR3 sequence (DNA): TGCGCCAGCAACCCGGGACTAGCGGAGACTCACACCGGGGAGCTGTTTTTT. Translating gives CASNPGLAETHTGELFF.

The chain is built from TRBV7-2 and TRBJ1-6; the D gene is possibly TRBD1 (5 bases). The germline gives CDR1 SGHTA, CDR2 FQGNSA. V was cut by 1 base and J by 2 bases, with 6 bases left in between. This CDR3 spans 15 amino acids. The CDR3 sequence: CASSLGQTYNSPLHF. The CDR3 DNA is TGTGCCAGCAGCTTAGGACAGACCTATAATTCACCCCTCCACTTT.

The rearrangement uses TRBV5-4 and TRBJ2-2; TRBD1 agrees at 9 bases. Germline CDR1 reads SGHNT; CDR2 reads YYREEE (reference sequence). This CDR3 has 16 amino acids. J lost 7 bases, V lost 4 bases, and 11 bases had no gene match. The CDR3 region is CASSPGGQGINGELFF. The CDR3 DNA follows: TGTGCCAGCAGCCCAGGGGGACAGGGCATTAACGGGGAGCTGTTTTTT. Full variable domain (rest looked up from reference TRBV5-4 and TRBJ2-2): ETGVTQSPTHLIKTRGQQVTLRCSSQSGHNTVSWYQQALGQGPQFIFQYYREEENGRGNFPPRFSGLQFPNYSSELNVNALELDDSALYLCASSPGGQGINGELFFGEGSRLTVL.

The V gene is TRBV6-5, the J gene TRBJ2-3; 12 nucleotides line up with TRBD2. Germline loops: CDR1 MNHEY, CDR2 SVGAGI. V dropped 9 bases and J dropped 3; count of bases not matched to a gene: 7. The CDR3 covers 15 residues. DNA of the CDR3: TGTGCCAGTAAGACTACTAGCGGGGGGACAGATACGCAGTATTTT. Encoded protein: CASKTTSGGTDTQYF.

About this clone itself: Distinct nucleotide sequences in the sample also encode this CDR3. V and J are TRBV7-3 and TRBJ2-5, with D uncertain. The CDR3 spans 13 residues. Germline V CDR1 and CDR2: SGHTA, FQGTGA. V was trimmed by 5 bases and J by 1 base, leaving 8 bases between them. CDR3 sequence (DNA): TGTGCCAGCAGCCGGTCGGGCCAAGAGACCCAGTACTTC. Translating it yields CASSRSGQETQYF.

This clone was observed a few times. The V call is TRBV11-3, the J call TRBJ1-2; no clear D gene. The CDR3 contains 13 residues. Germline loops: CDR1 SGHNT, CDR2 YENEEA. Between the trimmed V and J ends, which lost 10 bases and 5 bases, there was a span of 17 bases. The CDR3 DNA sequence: TGTGCCACCAAGCTGGTGGTTGTTTATGGCTACACCTTC. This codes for CATKLVVVYGYTF.

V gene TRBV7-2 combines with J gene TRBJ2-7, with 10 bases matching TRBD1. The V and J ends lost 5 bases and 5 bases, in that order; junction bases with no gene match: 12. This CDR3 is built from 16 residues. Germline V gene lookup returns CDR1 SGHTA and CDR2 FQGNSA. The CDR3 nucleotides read TGTGCCAGCAGCAAAGGACCCGGGACAGGGGACAACGAGCAGTACTTC. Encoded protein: CASSKGPGTGDNEQYF. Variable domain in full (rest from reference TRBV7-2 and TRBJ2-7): GAGVSQSPSNKVTEKGKDVELRCDPISGHTALYWYRQSLGQGLEFLIYFQGNSAPDKSGLPSDRFSAERTGGSVSTLTIQRTQQEDSAVYLCASSKGPGTGDNEQYFGPGTRLTVT.

The CDR3 spells CASSQGTGEGMAYEQYF. CDR3 nucleotide sequence: TGCGCCAGCAGCCAAGGGACAGGGGAGGGGATGGCGTACGAGCAGTACTTC. This chain uses TRBV4-3 with TRBJ2-7, with TRBD1 matching 9 bases. V was clipped by 1 base and J by 4 bases; unmatched bases: 11. CDR1 is LGHNA, CDR2 YSLEER, per germline. This CDR3 has 17 residues.